Listed here are 3 T cell receptor beta chains from one sample, sequenced in a study of T-cell memory formation after mild COVID-19 (dated by TCRdb to 2020 to 2022). Library construction relied on 5' RACE. Sequenced on an Illumina NovaSeq 6000. In TCRdb, the public reads were trimmed at Q25 with fastp and aligned with MiXCR, with productive beta chains retained. Rows with a matching CDR3 protein are joined into one entry that keeps the most common DNA and genes. For this sample there are about 290,000 distinct CDR3 sequences; approximately 15% appear just once. About a fifth of the sample goes to the ten largest clones. The sequenced sample was PBMCs or a T cell subset sorted from them (not recorded which). The receptors stem from a man aged 18-30 years who had mild COVID-19 (a few samples of this study predate the infection). The sample titles of this study are shuffled in the database, so cell type and time point are left out; the donor was told from shared clones.

This chain joins TRBV5-6 and TRBJ1-2; D call uncertain. CDR3 size: 14 residues. The germline CDR1 and CDR2 sequences are SGHDT and YYEEEE. V was pared by 4 bases and J by 8 bases, with 18 bases between. The CDR3 region is CASSISRWDRGYTF. CDR3 nucleotide sequence: TGTGCCAGCAGCATTAGCCGGTGGGATCGCGGCTACACCTTC.

This clonotype has a count of ten or more. This chain uses TRBV9 with TRBJ2-2; tentative D call: TRBD1 (6 bases). The CDR3 is 14 residues long. Trimming took off 0 bases at V and 5 bases at J, with 8 bases between the two ends. CDR1 and CDR2 from the germline V gene are SGDLS and YYNGEE. CDR3 region: CASSVGGGTGELFF. CDR3 DNA: TGTGCCAGCAGCGTAGGAGGGGGTACCGGGGAGCTGTTTTTT.

This clonotype was counted once. V is TRBV2 and J is TRBJ1-4, with 7 bases matching TRBD1. Per the germline V gene, CDR1 is SNHLY and CDR2 is FYNNEI. Trimming removed 6 bases from V and 5 bases from J; junction bases left unmatched: 6. The CDR3 sequence is 14 residues long. The CDR3 spells CASSDTGENEKLFF. CDR3 nucleotide sequence: TGTGCCAGCAGCGATACAGGGGAGAATGAAAAACTGTTTTTT.